The clone carrying this TCR beta chain is a singleton in its sample. The assay was immunoSEQ multiplex PCR, and TCRdb's table has in-frame clones only and misses some. The table shows about half a million clones, with almost 80% occurring only once. This sample is part of a study of shared clonotypes between healthy human individuals. V was trimmed by 3 bases and J by 4 bases, leaving 15 bases between them. This CDR3 is built from 15 residues. CDR1 and CDR2 from the germline V gene are KGHSH and LQKENI. The TCR sequence derives from a woman aged 40 to 49 in good health. Some clones in this sample may be carry-over from other donors' samples. The sequenced sample consisted of PBMCs. This rearrangement joins TRBV18 to TRBJ2-5, with D maybe TRBD1 (6 bases). In DNA form, the CDR3 reads TGTGCCAGCTCACCCTCACAGGGCCTCGCAGAGACCCAGTACTTC. Protein: CASSPSQGLAETQYF. The whole variable domain, remainder taken from reference TRBV18 and TRBJ2-5, is NAGVMQNPRHLVRRRGQEARLRCSPMKGHSHVYWYRQLPEEGLKFMVYLQKENIIDESGMPKERFSAEFPKEGPSILRIQQVVRGDSAAYFCASSPSQGLAETQYFGPGTRLLVL.